The clone carrying this T cell receptor beta chain was counted at least ten times. Antigen specificity is unknown. These data are taken from a study of early T cells in non-severe SARS-CoV-2 infection. The CDR3 length is 14 residues. The V end lost 2 bases, the J end lost 5 bases, and 10 bases lay between the germline ends. Germline CDR1 MDHEN, CDR2 SYDVKM. Individual cDNA molecules received unique molecular identifiers. MiXCR, applied by TCRdb to the 5' RACE reads, yields one record per CDR3 protein. This sample has more than 65,000 distinct CDR3 sequences; roughly an eighth occur once, and the top ten carry about 2.5%. Study-level findings and limits: Matches to VDJdb favored anti-spike CD8 responses and missed private and CD4 specificities.

V and J are TRBV28 and TRBJ1-5, with D possibly being TRBD1 (6 bases). The sequencing used whole blood, collected at baseline. The clonotype comes from an adult who was a healthcare worker with PCR-confirmed SARS-CoV-2 infection or an uninfected control (not recorded which). The CDR3 loop reads CASSLPGDHQPQHF. In DNA, the CDR3 is TGTGCCAGCAGTTTACCAGGGGATCATCAGCCCCAGCATTTT.